This TCR beta chain was recovered during a study of blood T cell repertoires in COVID-19. Germline V gene lookup returns CDR1 SGHRS and CDR2 YFSETQ. Trimming took 1 base from V and 2 from J, leaving 18 bases between them. This CDR3 spans 17 amino acids. Method: immunoSEQ multiplex PCR; TCRdb's copy keeps in-frame clones and lacks some. The data hold approximately 100,000 clones, with 82% observed a single time. This TCR was recovered from a man in his 70s with active or convalescent COVID-19. The genes are TRBV5-1 and TRBJ1-2; D gene uncertain. Sequencing was performed on peripheral blood. CDR3 in DNA: TGCGCCAGCAGCTTGTTAACGGGGAAGGGATCGAACTATGGCTACACCTTC. Translation gives CASSLLTGKGSNYGYTF. Using reference TRBV5-1 and TRBJ1-2 for the parts outside the CDR3, the full variable domain is KAGVTQTPRYLIKTRGQQVTLSCSPISGHRSVSWYQQTPGQGLQFLFEYFSETQRNKGNFPGRFSGRQFSNSRSEMNVSTLELGDSALYLCASSLLTGKGSNYGYTFGSGTRLTVV.